The 6 T cell receptor beta chains below come from one sample, sequenced in a study of cytomegalovirus exposure and HLA in healthy donors. Profiled with immunoSEQ multiplex PCR; TCRdb holds only in-frame clones, not every one. The sample carries 38,000 or so clones, about 93% recorded once. Source material: PBMCs. The receptor source for this set is a man aged 18 to 29 in good health and CMV-seronegative.

The chain links TRBV27 to TRBJ2-2; 10 bases align to TRBD1. V shed 5 bases, J shed 4 bases, and the junction held 10 bases outside the gene matches. The CDR3 contains 17 residues. From germline, CDR1 is MNHEY and CDR2 SMNVEV (reference sequence). The CDR3 bases are TGTGCCAGCAGTGCTAACCGACGGGACAGGGGCACCGGGGAGCTGTTTTTT. Translated: CASSANRRDRGTGELFF.

This CDR3 reads CASSEHRELNTGELFF. The CDR3 bases are TGTGCCAGCAGTGAACATAGGGAGTTAAATACCGGGGAGCTGTTTTTT. This chain links TRBV6-4 with TRBJ2-2, with D perhaps TRBD2 (5 bases). The CDR3 is made up of 16 amino acids. From germline, CDR1 is MRHNA and CDR2 SNTAGT. V lost 3 bases and J lost 5, with 16 bases in between.

The CDR3 loop is CTSSLQSRANVLTF. The CDR3 DNA reads as TGCACCAGCAGTTTACAAAGTCGGGCCAACGTCCTGACTTTC. The chain couples TRBV1 to TRBJ2-6; no check of the table's D call, TRBD1, against the DNA was made. TRBV1 is designated a pseudogene. The CDR3 sequence is 14 residues long.

The table lists this clone with a count of one. The CDR3: CASSWSSLHSTDTQYF. The CDR3, as DNA: TGTGCCAGCAGTTGGTCCTCCTTACACAGCACAGATACGCAGTATTTT. The V call is TRBV6-5, the J call TRBJ2-3; unclear D gene. The CDR3 length is 16 residues. Germline assignment: CDR1 MNHEY and CDR2 SVGAGI. V lost 4 bases, J lost 0 bases, and 14 bases lay in between.

This sequence joins TRBV10-1 and TRBJ1-2; D not certain. Germline V gives CDR1 WNHNN, CDR2 SYGVQD (reference sequence). There are 13 residues in the CDR3. V lost 0 bases and J 7 bases, leaving 9 bases between the germline ends. The CDR3, as DNA: TGCGCCAGCAGTGAGTCAGGCGGAATTGGCTACACCTTC. Amino acids: CASSESGGIGYTF.

The sample holds one count of this clone. This rearrangement joins TRBV27 to TRBJ2-7; the D is unclear. Germline V gives CDR1 MNHEY, CDR2 SMNVEV (reference sequence). The V end was cut by 6 bases, the J end by 3 bases, with 12 bases between. There are 13 residues in the CDR3. The CDR3 spells CASSPNPVYEQYF. The CDR3 DNA is TGTGCCAGCAGCCCTAATCCGGTCTACGAGCAGTACTTC.